Below, one T cell receptor (beta chain) is given with its context. This sample stems from a study of blood T cell repertoires in COVID-19. Study in general: Some COVID-19 samples were acute and others convalescent; all came from the United States, Italy and Spain. PBMCs, B-cell-depleted T cells, or T cells provided the cDNA or gDNA that made up the material.

In the original processing: Amplification from reference gene primers served as the basis for estimated nucleated cell counts. Profiled with immunoSEQ multiplex PCR; TCRdb holds only in-frame clones, not every one. The V and J calls and clone size were taken over from that table, and D and trimming were inferred from the DNA. The repertoire has about 38,000 clones, about nine tenths of them found once; the top ten carry approximately 25%. V lost 5 bases to trimming and J lost 4 bases, with 15 bases between them. Germline CDR1 reads SEHNR; CDR2 reads FQNEAQ (reference sequence). This CDR3 spans 15 amino acids.

Sequenced material: peripheral blood. This TCR was sampled from a man in his forties or fifties with active or convalescent COVID-19. The chain uses TRBV7-9 and TRBJ2-1; D unresolved. The CDR3 reads CASSPTSDGYNEQFF. CDR3 DNA sequence: TGTGCCAGCAGCCCGACCAGCGATGGGTACAATGAGCAGTTCTTC.